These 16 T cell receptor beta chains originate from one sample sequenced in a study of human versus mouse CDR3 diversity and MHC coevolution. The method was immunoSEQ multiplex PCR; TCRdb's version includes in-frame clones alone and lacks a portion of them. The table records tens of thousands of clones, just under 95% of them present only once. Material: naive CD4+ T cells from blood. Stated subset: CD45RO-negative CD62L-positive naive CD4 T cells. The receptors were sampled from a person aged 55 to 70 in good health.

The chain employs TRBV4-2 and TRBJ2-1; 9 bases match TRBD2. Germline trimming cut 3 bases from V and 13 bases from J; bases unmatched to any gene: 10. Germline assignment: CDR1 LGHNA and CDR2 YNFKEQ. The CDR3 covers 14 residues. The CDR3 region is CASSQTRLAESQFF. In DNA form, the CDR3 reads TGTGCCAGCAGCCAGACCCGACTAGCGGAGAGTCAGTTCTTC.

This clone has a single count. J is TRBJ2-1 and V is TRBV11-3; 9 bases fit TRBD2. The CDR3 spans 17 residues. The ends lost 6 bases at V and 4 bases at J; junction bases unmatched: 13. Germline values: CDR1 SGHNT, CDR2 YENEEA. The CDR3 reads CASRAGWASGIYNEQFF. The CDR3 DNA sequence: TGTGCCAGCAGAGCCGGCTGGGCTAGCGGGATATACAATGAGCAGTTCTTC. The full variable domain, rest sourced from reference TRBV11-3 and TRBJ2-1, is EAGVVQSPRYKIIEKKQPVAFWCNPISGHNTLYWYLQNLGQGPELLIRYENEEAVDDSQLPKDRFSAERLKGVDSTLKIQPAELGDSAVYLCASRAGWASGIYNEQFFGPGTRLTVL.

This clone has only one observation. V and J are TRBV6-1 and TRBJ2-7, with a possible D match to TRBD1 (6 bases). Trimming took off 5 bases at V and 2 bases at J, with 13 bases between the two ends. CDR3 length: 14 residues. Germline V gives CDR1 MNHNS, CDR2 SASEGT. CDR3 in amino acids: CASSPTGTTYEQYF. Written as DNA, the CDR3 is TGTGCCAGCAGTCCCACCGGGACAACCTACGAGCAGTACTTC.

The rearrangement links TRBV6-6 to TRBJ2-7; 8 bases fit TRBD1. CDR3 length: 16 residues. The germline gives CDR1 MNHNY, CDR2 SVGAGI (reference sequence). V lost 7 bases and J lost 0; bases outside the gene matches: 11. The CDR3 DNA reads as TGTGCCAGCACCCCAACCGGACAGGGTTACTCCTACGAGCAGTACTTC. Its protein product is CASTPTGQGYSYEQYF.

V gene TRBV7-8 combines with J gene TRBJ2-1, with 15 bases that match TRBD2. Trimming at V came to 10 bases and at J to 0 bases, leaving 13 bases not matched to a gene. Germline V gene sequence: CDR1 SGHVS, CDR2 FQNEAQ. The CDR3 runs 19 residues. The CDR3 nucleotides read TGTGCCATTCGACTGCAGGGGACTAGCGGGGGGAGCTCCTACAATGAGCAGTTCTTC. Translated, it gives CAIRLQGTSGGSSYNEQFF.

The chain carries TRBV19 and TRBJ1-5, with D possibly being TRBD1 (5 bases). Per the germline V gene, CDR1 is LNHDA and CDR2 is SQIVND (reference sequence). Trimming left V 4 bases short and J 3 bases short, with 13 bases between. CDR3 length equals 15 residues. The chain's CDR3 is CASSTTAPSNQPQHF. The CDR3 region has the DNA TGTGCCAGTAGTACGACAGCTCCCTCCAATCAGCCCCAGCATTTT.

The CDR3 is CAWRDQRVWGGKATEAFF. CDR3 sequence (DNA): TGTGCCTGGAGAGACCAGAGAGTGTGGGGGGGCAAGGCCACTGAAGCTTTCTTT. The chain has TRBV30 and TRBJ1-1, with a weak D call TRBD1 (6 bases). Germline CDR1 GTSNPN, CDR2 SVGIG (reference sequence). V lost 3 bases and J 4 bases, leaving 27 bases between the germline ends. CDR3 length equals 18 residues.

The DNA for the CDR3 is TGTGCCAGCTCACCACAGACCCTCGGGGTGGAGACCCAGTACTTC. It encodes CASSPQTLGVETQYF. The chain carries TRBV18 and TRBJ2-5; the D gene is possibly TRBD2 (5 bases). CDR1 is KGHSH and CDR2 is LQKENI in the germline V gene. There are 15 residues in the CDR3. Between the trimmed V and J ends, which lost 1 base and 5 bases, there was a span of 14 bases.

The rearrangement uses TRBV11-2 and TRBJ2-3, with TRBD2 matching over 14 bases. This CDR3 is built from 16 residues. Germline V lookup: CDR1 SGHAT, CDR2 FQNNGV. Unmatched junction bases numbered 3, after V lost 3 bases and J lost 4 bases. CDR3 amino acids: CASSFPTSGRADTQYF. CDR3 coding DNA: TGTGCCAGCAGCTTTCCGACTAGCGGGAGGGCAGATACGCAGTATTTT.

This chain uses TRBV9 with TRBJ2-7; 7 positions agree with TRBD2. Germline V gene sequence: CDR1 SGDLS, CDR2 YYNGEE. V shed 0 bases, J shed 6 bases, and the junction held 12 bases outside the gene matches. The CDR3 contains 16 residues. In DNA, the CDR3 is TGTGCCAGCAGCGTAGCTCCTAGCGGTACTTCGGGCGAGCAGTACTTC. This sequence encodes CASSVAPSGTSGEQYF.

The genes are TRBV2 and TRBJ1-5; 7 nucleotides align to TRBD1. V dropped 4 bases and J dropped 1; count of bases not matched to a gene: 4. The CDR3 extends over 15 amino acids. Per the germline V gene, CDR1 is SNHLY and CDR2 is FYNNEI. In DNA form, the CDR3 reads TGTGCCAGCAGTGCGACAGGGATGAGCAATCAGCCCCAGCATTTT. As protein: CASSATGMSNQPQHF.

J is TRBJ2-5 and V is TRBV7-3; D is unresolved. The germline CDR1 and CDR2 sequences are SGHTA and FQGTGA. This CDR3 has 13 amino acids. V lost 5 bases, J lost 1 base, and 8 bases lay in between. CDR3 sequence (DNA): TGTGCCAGCAGCCGTTCCGGCCAAGAGACCCAGTACTTC. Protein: CASSRSGQETQYF.

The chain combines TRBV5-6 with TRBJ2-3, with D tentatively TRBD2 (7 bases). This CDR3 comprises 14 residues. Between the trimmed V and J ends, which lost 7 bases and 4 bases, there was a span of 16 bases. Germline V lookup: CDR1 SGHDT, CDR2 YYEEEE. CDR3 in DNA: TGTGCCAGCTTTGGGAGGGGGGCTGCAGATACGCAGTATTTT. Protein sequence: CASFGRGAADTQYF.

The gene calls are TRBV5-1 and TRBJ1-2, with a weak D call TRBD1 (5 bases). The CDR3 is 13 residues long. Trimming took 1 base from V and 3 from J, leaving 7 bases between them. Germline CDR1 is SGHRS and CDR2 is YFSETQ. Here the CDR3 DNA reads TGCGCCAGCAGCTTGTTACAGGACTATGGCTACACCTTC. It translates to CASSLLQDYGYTF.

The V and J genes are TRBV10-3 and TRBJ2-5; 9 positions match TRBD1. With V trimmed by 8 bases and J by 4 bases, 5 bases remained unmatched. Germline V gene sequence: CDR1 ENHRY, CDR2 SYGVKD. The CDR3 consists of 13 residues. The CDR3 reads CAIGQGLGETQYF. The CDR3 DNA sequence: TGTGCCATCGGACAGGGGCTAGGAGAGACCCAGTACTTC.

The CDR3 nucleotides are TGTGCCAGCAGCTTAGGTAGCGCGGCCTACAATGAGCAGTTCTTC. Its protein product is CASSLGSAAYNEQFF. This chain connects TRBV11-3 to TRBJ2-1; a possible D gene is TRBD2 (5 bases). The germline V gene has CDR1 SGHNT and CDR2 YENEEA. The V gene lost 1 base and the J gene lost 2 bases, with 9 bases spanning the gap. The CDR3 runs 15 residues.